This T cell receptor (beta chain) was identified during a study of beta chain features in type 1 diabetes. The wider study: Patients looked much like healthy donors when it came to age, gender and cell yields. Study-level results: Amplification by PCR could prefer shorter templates, with the same effect in patients and controls. Resolution of whether HLA type affects TCRB rearrangement was not achieved here. Among patients with Type 1 diabetes, TCRB CDR3s were moderately but significantly shorter in every one of the four CD4+ subsets.

To note about this clone: Its specificity is not known.

All of the isolated RNA was reverse transcribed, so expressed TCRB transcripts were sequenced. Clones were sequenced by immunoSEQ multiplex PCR, and TCRdb holds only the in-frame ones, with some missing. Of a few hundred thousand clones in the sample, over 8.5% were seen once. With 0 bases removed from V and 1 base from J, the gap between germline ends came to 10 bases. This CDR3 is built from 15 residues. From germline, CDR1 is SGHDT and CDR2 YYEEEE. The sequencing sample was made of central memory CD4+ T cells from blood. The chain employs TRBV5-6 and TRBJ1-1, with a weak D call TRBD1 (6 bases). This receptor was obtained from a young man with type 1 diabetes. CDR3 bases: TGTGCCAGCAGCTTGGGGGGACACGCGAACACTGAAGCTTTCTTT. As protein: CASSLGGHANTEAFF.